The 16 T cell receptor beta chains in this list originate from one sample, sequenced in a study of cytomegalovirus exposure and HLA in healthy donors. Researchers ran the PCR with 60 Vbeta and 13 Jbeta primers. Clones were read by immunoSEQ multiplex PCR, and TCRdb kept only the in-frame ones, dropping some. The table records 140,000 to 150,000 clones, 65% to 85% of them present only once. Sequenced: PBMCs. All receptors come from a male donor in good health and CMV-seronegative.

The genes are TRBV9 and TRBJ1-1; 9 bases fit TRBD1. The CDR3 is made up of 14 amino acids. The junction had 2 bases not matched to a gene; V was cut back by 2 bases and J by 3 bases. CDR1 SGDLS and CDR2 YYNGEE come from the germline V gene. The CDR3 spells CASSVGDRDTEAFF. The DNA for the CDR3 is TGTGCCAGCAGCGTTGGGGACAGGGACACTGAAGCTTTCTTT.

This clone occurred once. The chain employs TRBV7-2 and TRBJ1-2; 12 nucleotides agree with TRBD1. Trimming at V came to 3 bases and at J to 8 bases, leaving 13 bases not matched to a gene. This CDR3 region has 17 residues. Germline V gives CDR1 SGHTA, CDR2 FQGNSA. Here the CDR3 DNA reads TGTGCCAGCAGCTTGACACTTGGGGGACAGGGGGCCGGAGGCTACACCTTC. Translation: CASSLTLGGQGAGGYTF.

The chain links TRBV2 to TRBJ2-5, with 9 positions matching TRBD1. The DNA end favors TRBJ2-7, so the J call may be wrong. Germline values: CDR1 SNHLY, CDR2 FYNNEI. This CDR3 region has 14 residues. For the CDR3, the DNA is TGTGCCAGAGGAAAACAGGGGGCCACCTACGAGCAGTACTTC. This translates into CARGKQGATYEQYF.

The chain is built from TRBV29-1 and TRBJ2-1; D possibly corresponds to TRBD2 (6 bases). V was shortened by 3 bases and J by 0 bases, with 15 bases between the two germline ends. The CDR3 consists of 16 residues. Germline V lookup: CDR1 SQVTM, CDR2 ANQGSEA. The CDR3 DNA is TGCAGCGTTGAGGGTCTGGGTAGCGGCTCCTACAATGAGCAGTTCTTC. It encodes CSVEGLGSGSYNEQFF.

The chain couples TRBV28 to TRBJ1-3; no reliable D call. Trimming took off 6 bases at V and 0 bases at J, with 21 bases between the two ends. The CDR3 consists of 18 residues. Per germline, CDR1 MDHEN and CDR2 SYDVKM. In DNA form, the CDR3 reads TGTGCCAGCAGCAAACAAACCGGGTCCCCGAGCTCTGGAAACACCATATATTTT. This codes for CASSKQTGSPSSGNTIYF.

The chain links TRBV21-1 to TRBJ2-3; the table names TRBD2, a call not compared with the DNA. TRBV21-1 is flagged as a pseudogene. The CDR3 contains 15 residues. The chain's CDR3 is CASSKGGTSTDTQYF. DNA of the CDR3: TGTGCCAGCAGCAAAGGAGGGACTAGCACAGATACGCAGTATTTT.

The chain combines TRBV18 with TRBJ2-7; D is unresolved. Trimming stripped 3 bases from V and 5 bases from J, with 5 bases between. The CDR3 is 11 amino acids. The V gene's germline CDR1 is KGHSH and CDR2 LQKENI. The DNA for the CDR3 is TGTGCCAGCTCACCGGGCCACGAGCAGTACTTC. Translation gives CASSPGHEQYF.

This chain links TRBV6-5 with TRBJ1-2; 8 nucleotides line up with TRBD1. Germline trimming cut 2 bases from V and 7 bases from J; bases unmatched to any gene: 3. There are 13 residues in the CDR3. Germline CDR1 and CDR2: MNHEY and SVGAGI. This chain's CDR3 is CASSYGTGPGYTF. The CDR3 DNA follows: TGTGCCAGCAGTTACGGGACAGGACCTGGCTACACCTTC.

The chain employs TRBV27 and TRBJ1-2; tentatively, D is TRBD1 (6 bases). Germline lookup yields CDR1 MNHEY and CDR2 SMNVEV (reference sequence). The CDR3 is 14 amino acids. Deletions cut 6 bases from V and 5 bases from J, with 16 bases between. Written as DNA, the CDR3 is TGTGCCAGCAGACCCGCACAGGGAGGGTATGGCTACACCTTC. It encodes CASRPAQGGYGYTF.

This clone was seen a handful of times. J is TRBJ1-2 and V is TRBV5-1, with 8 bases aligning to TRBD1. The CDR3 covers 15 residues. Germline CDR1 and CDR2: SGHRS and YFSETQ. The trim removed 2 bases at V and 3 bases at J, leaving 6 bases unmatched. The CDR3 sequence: CASSFQGAQDYGYTF. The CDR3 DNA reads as TGCGCCAGCAGCTTTCAGGGGGCGCAAGACTATGGCTACACCTTC.

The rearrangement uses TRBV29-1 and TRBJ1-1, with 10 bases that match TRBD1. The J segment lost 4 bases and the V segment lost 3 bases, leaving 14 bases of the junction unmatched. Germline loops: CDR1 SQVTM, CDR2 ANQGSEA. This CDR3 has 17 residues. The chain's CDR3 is CSVEYFVGTGVGTEAFF. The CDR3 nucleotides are TGCAGCGTTGAGTATTTTGTTGGGACAGGGGTTGGCACTGAAGCTTTCTTT.

In DNA form, the CDR3 reads TGTGCCAGCTCACCAATCGGGACAGGCTACAATGAGCAGTTCTTC. Amino acids: CASSPIGTGYNEQFF. The J gene is TRBJ2-1, the V gene TRBV18, with TRBD1 matching over 8 bases. CDR1 is KGHSH and CDR2 is LQKENI in the germline V gene. Germline trimming cut 2 bases from V and 3 bases from J; bases unmatched to any gene: 3. The CDR3 length is 15 residues.

The DNA of the CDR3 is TGTGCCAGCACCGACACCGTCGGGAGTAGCAATCAGCCCCAGCATTTT. It encodes CASTDTVGSSNQPQHF. V is TRBV28 and J is TRBJ1-5; D unresolved. CDR1 and CDR2 from the germline V gene are MDHEN and SYDVKM. This CDR3 has 16 amino acids. V dropped 7 bases and J dropped 0 bases, with 16 bases sitting between them.

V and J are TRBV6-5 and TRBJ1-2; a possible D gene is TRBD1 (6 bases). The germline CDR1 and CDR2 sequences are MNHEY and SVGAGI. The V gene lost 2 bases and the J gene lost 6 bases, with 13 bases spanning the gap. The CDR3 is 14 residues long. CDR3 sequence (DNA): TGTGCCAGCAGTTACCAGGGGAGAGAGGATGGCTACACCTTC. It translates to CASSYQGREDGYTF.

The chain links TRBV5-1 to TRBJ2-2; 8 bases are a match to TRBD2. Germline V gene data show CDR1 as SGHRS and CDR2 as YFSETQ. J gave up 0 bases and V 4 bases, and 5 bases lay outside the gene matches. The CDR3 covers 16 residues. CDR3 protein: CASSGTRYTNTGELFF. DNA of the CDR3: TGCGCCAGCAGCGGGACTAGATATACGAACACCGGGGAGCTGTTTTTT.

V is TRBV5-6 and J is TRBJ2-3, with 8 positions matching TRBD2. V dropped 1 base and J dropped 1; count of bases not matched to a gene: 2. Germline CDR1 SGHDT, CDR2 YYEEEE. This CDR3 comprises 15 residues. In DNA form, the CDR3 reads TGTGCCAGCAGCTTGCCGGGAGGGGGCACAGATACGCAGTATTTT. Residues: CASSLPGGGTDTQYF.